The clone carrying this T cell receptor beta chain showed up many times. What it recognizes is unknown. The CDR3 contains 14 residues. The junction had 6 bases not matched to a gene; V was cut back by 5 bases and J by 1 base. The germline CDR1 and CDR2 sequences are DFQATT and SNEGSKA (reference sequence). This entry is derived from a study of identical twins. Study findings and constraints: Low generation probability was overrepresented in out-of-frame alpha sequences shared by twins.

The authors used template switching to add a universal primer site and gave cDNA unique molecular identifiers. TCRdb fed the 5' RACE reads into MiXCR, producing one record per CDR3 protein. Of 150,000 or so distinct CDR3 sequences detected, roughly 3.5% appear once; the ten largest clones hold roughly 8%. This sequence originates from a man in his late teens or twenties in good health. The sample was memory T cells sorted from blood. This chain connects TRBV20-1 to TRBJ2-3; 7 bases match TRBD1. The CDR3 sequence is CSADSGGGTDTQYF. The DNA for the CDR3 is TGCAGTGCTGACTCAGGGGGTGGCACAGATACGCAGTATTTT.